The clone carrying this T cell receptor beta chain was found a few times. What it binds is unknown. The CDR3 spans 14 residues. Germline lookup yields CDR1 LGHDT and CDR2 YNNKEL (reference sequence). V lost 0 bases and J 2 bases, leaving 7 bases between the germline ends. These data come from a study of blood T cells in healthy people across ages. Points from the study as a whole: Donor CMV status, an unknown factor, possibly confounded changes in expanded clonotypes. While age rose, TCR beta diversity per million T cells dropped in a roughly linear way.

A second PCR of 7 to 11 cycles used a sample-barcoded 5' primer and a J-beta primer mix. A single record per CDR3 protein comes from TCRdb applying MiXCR to the 5' RACE reads. The sample includes around 1,700,000 distinct CDR3 sequences, about 30% seen only once; the top ten take about 7.7%. Isolation recovered at least 6.5 million PBMCs from every sample. The amount of total RNA extracted per sample was at least 6 micrograms. J is TRBJ1-1 and V is TRBV3-1; no clear D gene. This clonotype originated in a woman between 25 and 40 years old in good health. The sequenced sample was blood. CDR3 DNA sequence: TGTGCCAGCAGCCAAGAGCAGGAAAACACTGAAGCTTTCTTT. This translates into CASSQEQENTEAFF.